The 4 T cell receptor beta chains below were found in one sample sequenced in a study of Ad26.COV2.S vaccination and SARS-CoV-2 variants (dated by TCRdb to the early 2020s). The treatment or condition tag for this specimen amounts to: about 20 received Ad26.COV2.S at low or high dose, single or two shots; about 5 received placebo; per-sample allocation not given. For vaccine and placebo recipients, repertoires were sequenced using samples collected on day 63 after the first injection. Receptor amplification or capture employed the immunoSEQ multiplex PCR assay. TCRdb mirrors the immuneACCESS table, restricted to in-frame sequences. Some clones are absent from its copies; in checked studies, under half trace to an unresolved V gene, and the reason for the others is unknown. The sample records some 390,000 clones, approximately 90% of which are singletons. The ten largest clonotypes hold under 2% of the sample.

This specimen consisted of peripheral blood, obtained in a trial of Ad26.COV2.S vaccine versus placebo. The receptors stem from a person between 18 and 65 years old who received the Ad26.COV2.S COVID-19 vaccine or a placebo.

V gene TRBV30 combines with J gene TRBJ2-1; 7 nucleotides line up with TRBD2. Trimming at V came to 2 bases and at J to 4 bases, leaving 8 bases not matched to a gene. Germline V CDR1 and CDR2: GTSNPN, SVGIG (reference sequence). This CDR3 is built from 15 residues. The CDR3 nucleotides are TGTGCCTGGAGTTGGGGGGGAGGTTATTACAATGAGCAGTTCTTC. Residues: CAWSWGGGYYNEQFF.

The chain recombines TRBV30 with TRBJ2-3, with 8 bases identical to TRBD2. Germline assignment: CDR1 GTSNPN and CDR2 SVGIG (reference sequence). This CDR3 contains 14 residues. V trimming: 1 base; J trimming: 8 bases; junction bases outside the gene matches: 8. The CDR3 here is CAWSAGGAHGTQYF. As DNA, the CDR3 is TGTGCCTGGAGTGCGGGGGGGGCTCACGGTACGCAGTATTTT.

The V gene is TRBV5-6, the J gene TRBJ2-5; perhaps TRBD2 as D (5 bases). Germline V gene data show CDR1 as SGHDT and CDR2 as YYEEEE. The CDR3 has 14 amino acids. Trimming pared 0 bases from V and 1 base from J, leaving 7 bases between. CDR3: CASSLGGAQETQYF. The CDR3 DNA is TGTGCCAGCAGCTTGGGGGGAGCCCAAGAGACCCAGTACTTC.

This clone was detected only once. The CDR3 sequence is CASSVDADRVKEQYF. CDR3 in DNA: TGTGCCAGCAGCGTAGATGCCGACCGGGTAAAGGAGCAGTACTTC. The rearrangement uses TRBV9 and TRBJ2-7; D not certain. The CDR3 is 15 residues long. The V end lost 0 bases, the J end lost 7 bases, and 17 bases lay between the germline ends. The germline V gene has CDR1 SGDLS and CDR2 YYNGEE.